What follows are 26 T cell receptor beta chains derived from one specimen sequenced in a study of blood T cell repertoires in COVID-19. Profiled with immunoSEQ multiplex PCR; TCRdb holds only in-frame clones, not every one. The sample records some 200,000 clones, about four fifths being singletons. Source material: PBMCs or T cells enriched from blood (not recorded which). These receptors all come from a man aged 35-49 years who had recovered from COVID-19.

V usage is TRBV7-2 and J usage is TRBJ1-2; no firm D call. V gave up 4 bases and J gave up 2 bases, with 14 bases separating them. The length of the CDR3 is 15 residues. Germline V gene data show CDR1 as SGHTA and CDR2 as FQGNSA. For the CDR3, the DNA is TGTGCCAGCAGCTCCTCGGGGTGGGGAAACTATGGCTACACCTTC. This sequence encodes CASSSSGWGNYGYTF.

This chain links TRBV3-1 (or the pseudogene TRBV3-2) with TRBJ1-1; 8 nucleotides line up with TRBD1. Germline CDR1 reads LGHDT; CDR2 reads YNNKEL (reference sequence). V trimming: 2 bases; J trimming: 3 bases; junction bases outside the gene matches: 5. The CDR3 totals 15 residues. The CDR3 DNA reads TGTGCCAGCAGCCAAACCGGGACAGGCGACACTGAAGCTTTCTTT. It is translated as CASSQTGTGDTEAFF.

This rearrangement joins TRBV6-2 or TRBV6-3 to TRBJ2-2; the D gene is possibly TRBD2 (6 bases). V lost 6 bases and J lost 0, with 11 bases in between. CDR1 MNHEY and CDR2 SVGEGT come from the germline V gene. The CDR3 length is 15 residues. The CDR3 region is CASSRRATNTGELFF. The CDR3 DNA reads TGTGCCAGCAGCCGGAGGGCCACGAACACCGGGGAGCTGTTTTTT.

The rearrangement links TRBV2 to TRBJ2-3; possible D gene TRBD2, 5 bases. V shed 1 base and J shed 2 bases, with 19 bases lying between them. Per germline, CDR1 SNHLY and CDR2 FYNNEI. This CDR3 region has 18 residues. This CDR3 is CASSEDPTRGFPTDTQYF. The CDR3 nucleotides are TGTGCCAGCAGTGAAGACCCCACTCGAGGGTTTCCCACAGATACGCAGTATTTT.

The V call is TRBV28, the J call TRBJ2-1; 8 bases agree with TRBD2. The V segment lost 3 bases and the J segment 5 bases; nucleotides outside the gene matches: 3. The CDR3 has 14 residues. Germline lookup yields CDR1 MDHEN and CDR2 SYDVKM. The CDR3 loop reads CASSFSGRHNEQFF. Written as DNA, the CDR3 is TGTGCCAGCAGTTTCAGCGGGAGACACAATGAGCAGTTCTTC.

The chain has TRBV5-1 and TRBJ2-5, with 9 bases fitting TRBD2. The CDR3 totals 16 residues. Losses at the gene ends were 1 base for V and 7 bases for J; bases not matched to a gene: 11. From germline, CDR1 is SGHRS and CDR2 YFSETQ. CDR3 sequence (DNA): TGCGCCAGCAGCTTGACGAGCGGGAGGCTTCGGGGGACCCAGTACTTC. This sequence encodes CASSLTSGRLRGTQYF. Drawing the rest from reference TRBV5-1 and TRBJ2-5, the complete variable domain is KAGVTQTPRYLIKTRGQQVTLSCSPISGHRSVSWYQQTPGQGLQFLFEYFSETQRNKGNFPGRFSGRQFSNSRSEMNVSTLELGDSALYLCASSLTSGRLRGTQYFGPGTRLLVL.

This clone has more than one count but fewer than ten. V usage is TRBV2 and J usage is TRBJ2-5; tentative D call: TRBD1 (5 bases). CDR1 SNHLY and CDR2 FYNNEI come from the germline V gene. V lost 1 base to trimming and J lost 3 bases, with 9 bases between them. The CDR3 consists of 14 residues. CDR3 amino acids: CASSEGLREETQYF. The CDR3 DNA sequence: TGTGCCAGCAGTGAAGGTCTCAGGGAAGAGACCCAGTACTTC.

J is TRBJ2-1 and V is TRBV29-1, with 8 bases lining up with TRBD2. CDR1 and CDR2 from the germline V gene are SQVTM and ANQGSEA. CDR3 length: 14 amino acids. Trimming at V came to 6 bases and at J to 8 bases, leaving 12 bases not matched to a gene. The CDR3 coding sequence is TGCAGCGTCTTGGGGGGACTAGGAGTTGATGAGCAGTTCTTC. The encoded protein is CSVLGGLGVDEQFF.

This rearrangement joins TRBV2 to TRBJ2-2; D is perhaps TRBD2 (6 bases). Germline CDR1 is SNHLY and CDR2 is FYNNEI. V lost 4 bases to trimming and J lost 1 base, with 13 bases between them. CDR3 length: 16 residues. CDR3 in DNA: TGTGCCAGCAGTGGGAAGGAGGGATGGAACACCGGGGAGCTGTTTTTT. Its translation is CASSGKEGWNTGELFF.

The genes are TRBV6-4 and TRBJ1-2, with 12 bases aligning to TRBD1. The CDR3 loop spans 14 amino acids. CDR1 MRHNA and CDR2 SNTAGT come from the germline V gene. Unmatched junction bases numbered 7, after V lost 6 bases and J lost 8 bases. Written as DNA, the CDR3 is TGTGCCAGCAGGATCTCTGGGACAGGGGGCGGCTACACCTTC. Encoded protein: CASRISGTGGGYTF.

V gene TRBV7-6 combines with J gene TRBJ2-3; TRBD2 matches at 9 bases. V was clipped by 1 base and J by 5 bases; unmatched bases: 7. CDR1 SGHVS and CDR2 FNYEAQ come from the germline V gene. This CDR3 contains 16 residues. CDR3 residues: CASSLVPSGKGDTQYF. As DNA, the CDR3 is TGTGCCAGCAGCTTAGTTCCTAGCGGGAAGGGAGATACGCAGTATTTT.

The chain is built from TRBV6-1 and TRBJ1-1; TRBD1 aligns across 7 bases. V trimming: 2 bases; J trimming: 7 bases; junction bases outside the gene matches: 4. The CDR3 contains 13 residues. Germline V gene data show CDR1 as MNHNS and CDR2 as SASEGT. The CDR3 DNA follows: TGTGCCAGCAGTGAAACAGGGGCTGGTGAAGCTTTCTTT. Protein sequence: CASSETGAGEAFF.

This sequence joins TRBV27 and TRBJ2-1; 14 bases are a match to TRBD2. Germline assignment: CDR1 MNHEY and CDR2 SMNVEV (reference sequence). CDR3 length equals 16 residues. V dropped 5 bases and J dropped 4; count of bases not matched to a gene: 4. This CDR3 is CASSLRLAGGYNEQFF. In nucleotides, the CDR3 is TGTGCCAGCAGTCTAAGACTAGCGGGAGGGTACAATGAGCAGTTCTTC.

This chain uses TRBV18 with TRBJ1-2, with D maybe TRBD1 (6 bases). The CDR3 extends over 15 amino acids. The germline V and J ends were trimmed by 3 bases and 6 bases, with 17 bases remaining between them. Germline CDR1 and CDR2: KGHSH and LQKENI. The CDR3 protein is CASSPRQASLDGYTF. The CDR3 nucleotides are TGTGCCAGCTCACCTCGACAGGCCTCCTTGGATGGCTACACCTTC.

CDR3 in amino acids: CASSRARELFF. CDR3 nucleotide sequence: TGTGCCAGCAGCCGCGCGAGGGAACTGTTTTTT. The chain combines TRBV25-1 with TRBJ1-4; no clear D gene. The germline V gene encodes CDR1 MGHDK and CDR2 SYGVNS. The CDR3 is 11 amino acids. The ends were cut back, 6 bases at V and 12 bases at J, with 11 bases in the middle.

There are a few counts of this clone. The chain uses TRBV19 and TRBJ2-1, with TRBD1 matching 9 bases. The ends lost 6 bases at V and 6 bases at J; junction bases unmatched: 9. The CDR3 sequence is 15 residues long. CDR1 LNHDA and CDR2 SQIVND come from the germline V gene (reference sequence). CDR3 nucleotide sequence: TGTGCCAGTAGCCTTTCAGGGACAGGGCTCAATGAGCAGTTCTTC. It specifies CASSLSGTGLNEQFF. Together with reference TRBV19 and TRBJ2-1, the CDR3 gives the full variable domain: DGGITQSPKYLFRKEGQNVTLSCEQNLNHDAMYWYRQDPGQGLRLIYYSQIVNDFQKGDIAEGYSVSREKKESFPLTVTSAQKNPTAFYLCASSLSGTGLNEQFFGPGTRLTVL.

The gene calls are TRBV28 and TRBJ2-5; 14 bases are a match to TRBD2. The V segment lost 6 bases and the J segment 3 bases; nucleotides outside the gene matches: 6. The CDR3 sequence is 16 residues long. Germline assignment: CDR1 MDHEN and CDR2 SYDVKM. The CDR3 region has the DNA TGTGCCAGCAGAGCCTTGGGACTAGCGGGAGAAGAGACCCAGTACTTC. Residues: CASRALGLAGEETQYF.

The CDR3 protein is CASSSANRVGYGYTF. For the CDR3, the DNA is TGCGCCAGCAGCTCCGCGAACAGGGTGGGCTATGGCTACACCTTC. The rearrangement links TRBV5-1 to TRBJ1-2; tentative D call: TRBD1 (6 bases). V lost 3 bases and J 4 bases, leaving 16 bases between the germline ends. Germline CDR1 SGHRS, CDR2 YFSETQ. The CDR3 covers 15 residues.

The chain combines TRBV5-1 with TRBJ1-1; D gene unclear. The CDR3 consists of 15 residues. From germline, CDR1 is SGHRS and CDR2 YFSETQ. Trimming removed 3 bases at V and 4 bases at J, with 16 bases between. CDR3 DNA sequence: TGCGCCAGCAGCTCCCTAACGGGCGCGGGCACTGAAGCTTTCTTT. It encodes CASSSLTGAGTEAFF.

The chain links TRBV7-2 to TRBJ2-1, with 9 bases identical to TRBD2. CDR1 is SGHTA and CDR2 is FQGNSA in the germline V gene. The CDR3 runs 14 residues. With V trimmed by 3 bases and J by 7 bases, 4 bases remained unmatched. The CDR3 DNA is TGTGCCAGCAGCTTTAGCGGGAGTGGGAATGAGCAGTTCTTC. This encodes CASSFSGSGNEQFF.

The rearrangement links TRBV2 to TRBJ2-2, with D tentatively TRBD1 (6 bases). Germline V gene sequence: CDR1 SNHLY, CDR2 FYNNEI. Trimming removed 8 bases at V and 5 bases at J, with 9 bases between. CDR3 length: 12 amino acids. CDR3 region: CASRTGTGELFF. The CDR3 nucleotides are TGTGCCAGCCGTACAGGGACCGGGGAGCTGTTTTTT.

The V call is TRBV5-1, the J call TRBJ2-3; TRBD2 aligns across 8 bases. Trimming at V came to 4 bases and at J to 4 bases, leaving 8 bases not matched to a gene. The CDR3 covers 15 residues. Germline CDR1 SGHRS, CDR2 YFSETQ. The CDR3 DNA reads TGCGCCAGCAGCATCGACAGCGGGGGTGCAGATACGCAGTATTTT. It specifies CASSIDSGGADTQYF.

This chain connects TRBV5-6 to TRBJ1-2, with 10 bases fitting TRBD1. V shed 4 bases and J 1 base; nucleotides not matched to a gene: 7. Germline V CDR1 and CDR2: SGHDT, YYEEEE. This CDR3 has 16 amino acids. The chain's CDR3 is CASSPTGGENNYGYTF. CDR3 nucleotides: TGTGCCAGCAGCCCGACAGGGGGCGAGAATAACTATGGCTACACCTTC.

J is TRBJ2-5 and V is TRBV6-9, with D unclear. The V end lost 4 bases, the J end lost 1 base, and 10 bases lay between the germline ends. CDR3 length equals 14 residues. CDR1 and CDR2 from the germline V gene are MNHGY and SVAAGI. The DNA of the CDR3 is TGTGCCAGCAGTTCCCACAACAGCCAAGAGACCCAGTACTTC. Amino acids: CASSSHNSQETQYF.

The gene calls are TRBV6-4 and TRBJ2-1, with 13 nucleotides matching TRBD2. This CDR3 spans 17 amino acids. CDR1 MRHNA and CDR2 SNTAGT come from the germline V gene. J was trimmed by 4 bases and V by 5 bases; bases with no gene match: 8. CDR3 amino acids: CASSKGLAGFDYNEQFF. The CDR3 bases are TGTGCCAGCAGTAAGGGACTAGCGGGATTCGATTACAATGAGCAGTTCTTC.

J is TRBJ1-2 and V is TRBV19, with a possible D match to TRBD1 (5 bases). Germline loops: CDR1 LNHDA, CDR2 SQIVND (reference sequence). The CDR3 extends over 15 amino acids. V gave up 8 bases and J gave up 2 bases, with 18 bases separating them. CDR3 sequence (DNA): TGTGCCAGTGGACACCAGGGAGGAAGAAACTATGGCTACACCTTC. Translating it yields CASGHQGGRNYGYTF. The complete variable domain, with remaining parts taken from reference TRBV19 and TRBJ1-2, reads DGGITQSPKYLFRKEGQNVTLSCEQNLNHDAMYWYRQDPGQGLRLIYYSQIVNDFQKGDIAEGYSVSREKKESFPLTVTSAQKNPTAFYLCASGHQGGRNYGYTFGSGTRLTVV.